A selection of T cell receptor beta chains follows, all from one sample in a study of shared clonotypes between healthy human individuals. The table came from immunoSEQ multiplex PCR; TCRdb's copy has only in-frame clones and leaves some out. This table has some 1.1 million clones, 70% to 80% appearing once. The sample was memory CD4+ T cells from PBMCs. The source is a man aged 18 to 29 in good health. Some clones in this sample may be carry-over from other donors' samples. The CDR3 runs from the conserved cysteine through the conserved F or W. Fields, in order: clone size, V gene, D gene, J gene, CDR3 protein, CDR3 DNA. D genes are given only for firm matches. Size is omitted from some rows. Given values are once, few, many or a class for expanded clones.

clone size: NA; V gene: TRBV4-1; D gene: NA; J gene: TRBJ2-2; CDR3 protein: CASSQNPSPIGELFF; CDR3 DNA: TGCGCCAGCAGCCAAAACCCGAGTCCAATCGGGGAGCTGTTTTTT
clone size: NA; V gene: TRBV28; D gene: TRBD2; J gene: TRBJ2-5; CDR3 protein: CASSSPSLAGQTQYF; CDR3 DNA: TGTGCCAGCAGTTCCCCCAGCTTAGCGGGTCAGACCCAGTACTTC
clone size: few; V gene: TRBV29-1; D gene: NA; J gene: TRBJ1-2; CDR3 protein: CSVDYDGYTF; CDR3 DNA: TGCAGCGTTGACTATGATGGCTACACCTTC
clone size: NA; V gene: TRBV4-2; D gene: NA; J gene: TRBJ2-7; CDR3 protein: CASSQEGQGRLGEQYF; CDR3 DNA: TGTGCCAGCAGCCAAGAGGGTCAGGGCCGACTGGGTGAGCAGTACTTC
clone size: NA; V gene: TRBV6-5; D gene: TRBD1; J gene: TRBJ1-2; CDR3 protein: CASSLDRVAYGYTF; CDR3 DNA: TGTGCCAGCAGTTTAGACAGGGTTGCGTATGGCTACACCTTC
clone size: NA; V gene: TRBV6-5; D gene: NA; J gene: TRBJ2-2; CDR3 protein: CASSYLSNTGELFF; CDR3 DNA: TGTGCCAGCAGTTACCTTTCGAACACCGGGGAGCTGTTTTTT
clone size: few; V gene: TRBV10-1; D gene: NA; J gene: TRBJ2-3; CDR3 protein: CASSESIIGELTDTQYF; CDR3 DNA: TGCGCCAGCAGTGAGTCGATAATTGGCGAACTCACAGATACGCAGTATTTT
clone size: NA; V gene: TRBV5-4; D gene: NA; J gene: TRBJ2-7; CDR3 protein: CASSFPGTPSRNEQYF; CDR3 DNA: TGTGCCAGCAGCTTTCCCGGGACCCCCTCGAGGAATGAGCAGTACTTC
clone size: NA; V gene: TRBV11-2; D gene: TRBD2; J gene: TRBJ2-3; CDR3 protein: CASSTLAGTDTQYF; CDR3 DNA: TGTGCCAGCAGCACCCTAGCGGGCACAGATACGCAGTATTTT
clone size: NA; V gene: TRBV4-1; D gene: NA; J gene: TRBJ1-2; CDR3 protein: CASSQDALGYTF; CDR3 DNA: TGCGCCAGCAGCCAAGACGCCTTGGGCTACACCTTC
clone size: few; V gene: TRBV9; D gene: NA; J gene: TRBJ1-5; CDR3 protein: CASSRTGASNQPQHF; CDR3 DNA: TGTGCCAGCAGCCGAACCGGGGCTAGCAATCAGCCCCAGCATTTT
clone size: NA; V gene: TRBV5-1; D gene: NA; J gene: TRBJ2-5; CDR3 protein: CASSFDPRQETQYF; CDR3 DNA: TGCGCCAGCAGCTTCGATCCCAGACAAGAGACCCAGTACTTC
clone size: NA; V gene: TRBV20-1; D gene: NA; J gene: TRBJ1-1; CDR3 protein: CSARSDGAFF; CDR3 DNA: TGCAGTGCTAGATCCGACGGGGCTTTCTTT
clone size: NA; V gene: TRBV4-1; D gene: NA; J gene: TRBJ2-2; CDR3 protein: CASSQLGGNTGELFF; CDR3 DNA: TGCGCCAGCAGCCAACTAGGGGGGAACACCGGGGAGCTGTTTTTT
clone size: NA; V gene: TRBV6-1; D gene: TRBD1; J gene: TRBJ1-2; CDR3 protein: CASSPAGGPAGYTF; CDR3 DNA: TGTGCCAGCAGTCCTGCAGGGGGCCCAGCTGGCTACACCTTC
clone size: NA; V gene: TRBV30; D gene: NA; J gene: TRBJ1-1; CDR3 protein: CAWSGGIGYVAFF; CDR3 DNA: TGTGCCTGGAGTGGTGGAATTGGGTATGTCGCTTTCTTT
clone size: NA; V gene: TRBV11-3; D gene: TRBD2; J gene: TRBJ2-5; CDR3 protein: CASSRKAGGYETQYF; CDR3 DNA: TGTGCCAGCAGCCGTAAAGCGGGAGGGTACGAGACCCAGTACTTC
clone size: NA; V gene: TRBV4-2; D gene: TRBD1; J gene: TRBJ1-2; CDR3 protein: CASSWVDRGGYTF; CDR3 DNA: TGTGCCAGCAGCTGGGTGGACAGGGGAGGCTACACCTTC
clone size: NA; V gene: TRBV7-2; D gene: NA; J gene: TRBJ2-5; CDR3 protein: CASSLGGASQETQYF; CDR3 DNA: TGTGCCAGCAGCTTAGGGGGGGCATCACAAGAGACCCAGTACTTC
clone size: many; V gene: TRBV5-6; D gene: NA; J gene: TRBJ2-1; CDR3 protein: CASSLGPGKFF; CDR3 DNA: TGTGCCAGCAGCTTGGGCCCAGGGAAGTTCTTC
clone size: NA; V gene: TRBV4-3; D gene: NA; J gene: TRBJ1-1; CDR3 protein: CASSRDREAFF; CDR3 DNA: TGCGCCAGCAGCCGCGACAGGGAAGCTTTCTTT
clone size: few; V gene: TRBV5-1; D gene: NA; J gene: TRBJ1-4; CDR3 protein: CASSFAGANEKLFF; CDR3 DNA: TGCGCCAGCAGCTTTGCAGGGGCTAATGAAAAACTGTTTTTT
clone size: NA; V gene: TRBV6-1; D gene: TRBD1; J gene: TRBJ1-2; CDR3 protein: CASSEPSGTGNYGYTF; CDR3 DNA: TGTGCCAGCAGCGAACCCTCGGGGACAGGCAACTATGGCTACACCTTC
clone size: NA; V gene: TRBV6-5; D gene: NA; J gene: TRBJ1-5; CDR3 protein: CASSYRRINQPQHF; CDR3 DNA: TGTGCCAGCAGTTACAGGCGGATCAATCAGCCCCAGCATTTT
clone size: NA; V gene: TRBV18; D gene: NA; J gene: TRBJ1-1; CDR3 protein: CASEDTLGTEAFF; CDR3 DNA: TGTGCCAGCGAGGACACCCTGGGCACTGAAGCTTTCTTT
clone size: once; V gene: TRBV25-1; D gene: NA; J gene: TRBJ2-5; CDR3 protein: CASSVTGEKRAETQYF; CDR3 DNA: TGTGCCAGCAGCGTGACCGGGGAAAAGAGGGCAGAGACCCAGTACTTC
clone size: few; V gene: TRBV30; D gene: NA; J gene: TRBJ1-6; CDR3 protein: CAWSGRVAYNSPLHF; CDR3 DNA: TGTGCCTGGAGTGGTAGAGTTGCCTATAATTCACCCCTCCACTTT
clone size: NA; V gene: TRBV7-9; D gene: NA; J gene: TRBJ2-1; CDR3 protein: CASSVSDEQFF; CDR3 DNA: TGTGCCAGCAGCGTCTCGGATGAGCAGTTCTTC
clone size: NA; V gene: TRBV5-4; D gene: NA; J gene: TRBJ2-7; CDR3 protein: CASRGRTYEQYF; CDR3 DNA: TGTGCCAGCCGCGGGCGGACCTACGAGCAGTACTTC
clone size: NA; V gene: TRBV5-1; D gene: NA; J gene: TRBJ1-5; CDR3 protein: CASSPQAGGGNQPQHF; CDR3 DNA: TGCGCCAGCAGCCCCCAAGCGGGGGGGGGCAATCAGCCCCAGCATTTT
clone size: once; V gene: TRBV15; D gene: TRBD2; J gene: TRBJ2-5; CDR3 protein: CATSRDMGGETQYF; CDR3 DNA: TGTGCCACCAGCAGAGACATGGGGGGGGAGACCCAGTACTTC
clone size: few; V gene: TRBV5-6; D gene: TRBD2; J gene: TRBJ2-5; CDR3 protein: CASSSFFTSGVRETQYF; CDR3 DNA: TGTGCCAGCAGCTCCTTTTTTACTAGCGGAGTGAGGGAGACCCAGTACTTC
clone size: NA; V gene: TRBV29-1; D gene: TRBD2; J gene: TRBJ2-7; CDR3 protein: CSVVGASGASYEQYF; CDR3 DNA: TGCAGCGTTGTAGGGGCTAGCGGGGCTTCCTACGAGCAGTACTTC
clone size: NA; V gene: TRBV15; D gene: NA; J gene: TRBJ2-2; CDR3 protein: CATSLEAGRLNTGELFF; CDR3 DNA: TGTGCCACCAGCCTAGAGGCGGGACGGCTGAACACCGGGGAGCTGTTTTTT
clone size: NA; V gene: TRBV27; D gene: NA; J gene: TRBJ2-1; CDR3 protein: CASSFGGIARGNEQFF; CDR3 DNA: TGTGCCAGCAGTTTCGGGGGCATAGCCCGGGGCAATGAGCAGTTCTTC
clone size: NA; V gene: TRBV6-4; D gene: NA; J gene: TRBJ1-1; CDR3 protein: CASGADLNTEAFF; CDR3 DNA: TGTGCCAGCGGGGCGGATTTAAACACTGAAGCTTTCTTT
clone size: NA; V gene: TRBV6-6; D gene: NA; J gene: TRBJ2-5; CDR3 protein: CASRRSGSETQYF; CDR3 DNA: TGTGCCAGCAGGAGGTCAGGGAGCGAGACCCAGTACTTC
clone size: NA; V gene: TRBV28; D gene: TRBD2; J gene: TRBJ2-1; CDR3 protein: CASSLTGTSGRERFF; CDR3 DNA: TGTGCCAGCAGTCTGACCGGGACTAGCGGGAGAGAGCGGTTCTTC
clone size: few; V gene: TRBV29-1; D gene: NA; J gene: TRBJ1-1; CDR3 protein: CSVDRGRSTEAFF; CDR3 DNA: TGCAGCGTTGACAGGGGCAGGAGCACTGAAGCTTTCTTT
clone size: NA; V gene: TRBV19; D gene: NA; J gene: TRBJ1-2; CDR3 protein: CASKGQRNLYGYTF; CDR3 DNA: TGTGCCAGTAAGGGGCAACGGAACCTCTATGGCTACACCTTC
clone size: NA; V gene: TRBV4-2; D gene: TRBD2; J gene: TRBJ2-1; CDR3 protein: CASSQKAGGGDEQFF; CDR3 DNA: TGTGCCAGCAGCCAAAAAGCGGGAGGGGGCGATGAGCAGTTCTTC
clone size: NA; V gene: TRBV27; D gene: TRBD2; J gene: TRBJ2-7; CDR3 protein: CASSRPGLAGAGYEQYF; CDR3 DNA: TGTGCCAGCAGTCGGCCGGGACTAGCGGGAGCCGGGTACGAGCAGTACTTC
clone size: NA; V gene: TRBV18; D gene: NA; J gene: TRBJ1-4; CDR3 protein: CASSPPSAIPSTNEKLFF; CDR3 DNA: TGTGCCAGCTCACCACCGAGCGCTATCCCCTCAACTAATGAAAAACTGTTTTTT
clone size: NA; V gene: TRBV4-3; D gene: NA; J gene: TRBJ2-1; CDR3 protein: CASSHLASNTYNEQFF; CDR3 DNA: TGCGCCAGCAGCCATCTAGCTTCCAACACCTACAATGAGCAGTTCTTC
clone size: NA; V gene: TRBV6-6; D gene: TRBD1; J gene: TRBJ1-5; CDR3 protein: CASSYDRAQHF; CDR3 DNA: TGTGCCAGCAGTTACGACAGGGCCCAGCATTTT
clone size: NA; V gene: TRBV7-2; D gene: NA; J gene: TRBJ1-5; CDR3 protein: CASSLKAHLPQHF; CDR3 DNA: TGTGCCAGCAGCTTAAAAGCTCATCTGCCCCAGCATTTT
clone size: few; V gene: TRBV30; D gene: NA; J gene: TRBJ2-2; CDR3 protein: CAWSRGDGAGELFF; CDR3 DNA: TGTGCCTGGAGTAGAGGCGATGGGGCCGGGGAGCTGTTTTTT
clone size: NA; V gene: TRBV5-8; D gene: TRBD1; J gene: TRBJ2-7; CDR3 protein: CASSSPGTGFNEQYF; CDR3 DNA: TGTGCCAGCAGCTCCCCCGGGACAGGCTTTAACGAGCAGTACTTC
clone size: NA; V gene: TRBV2; D gene: NA; J gene: TRBJ2-1; CDR3 protein: CASSALGFAGSYNEQFF; CDR3 DNA: TGTGCCAGCAGTGCCCTCGGGTTTGCCGGGTCCTACAATGAGCAGTTCTTC
clone size: NA; V gene: TRBV5-5; D gene: NA; J gene: TRBJ2-7; CDR3 protein: CASSEGDEQYF; CDR3 DNA: TGTGCCAGCAGCGAAGGGGACGAGCAGTACTTC
clone size: NA; V gene: TRBV2; D gene: TRBD2; J gene: TRBJ2-1; CDR3 protein: CASIRGGYNEQFF; CDR3 DNA: TGTGCCAGCATCCGGGGGGGGTACAATGAGCAGTTCTTC
clone size: NA; V gene: TRBV10-3; D gene: TRBD1; J gene: TRBJ1-2; CDR3 protein: CAMRGQGANYGYTF; CDR3 DNA: TGTGCCATGCGTGGGCAGGGGGCCAACTATGGCTACACCTTC
clone size: NA; V gene: TRBV30; D gene: TRBD1; J gene: TRBJ1-6; CDR3 protein: CAWSDTGQGANSPLHF; CDR3 DNA: TGTGCCTGGAGCGACACAGGACAGGGAGCGAATTCACCCCTCCACTTT
clone size: NA; V gene: TRBV30; D gene: NA; J gene: TRBJ2-7; CDR3 protein: CAWRDPRWPFTYEQYF; CDR3 DNA: TGTGCCTGGAGGGACCCTCGGTGGCCTTTTACCTACGAGCAGTACTTC
clone size: NA; V gene: TRBV18; D gene: TRBD1; J gene: TRBJ1-2; CDR3 protein: CASSPRVAAQGEQRGYTF; CDR3 DNA: TGTGCCAGCTCGCCCAGGGTGGCGGCACAGGGGGAGCAGCGAGGCTACACCTTC
clone size: NA; V gene: TRBV9; D gene: NA; J gene: TRBJ2-5; CDR3 protein: CASSVGGAETQYF; CDR3 DNA: TGTGCCAGCAGCGTAGGGGGCGCCGAGACCCAGTACTTC
clone size: few; V gene: TRBV9; D gene: NA; J gene: TRBJ2-5; CDR3 protein: CASSGGLRQETQYF; CDR3 DNA: TGTGCCAGCAGCGGGGGTTTGAGGCAAGAGACCCAGTACTTC